One sample yielded the 17 T cell receptor beta chains listed below, sequenced in a study of cytomegalovirus exposure and HLA in healthy donors. 13 Jbeta primers and 60 Vbeta primers were used for the PCR. Profiling relied on immunoSEQ multiplex PCR, and the TCRdb table lists in-frame clones only, not all of them. The sample consists of about 140,000 clones, more than 75% of them appearing once. Sequenced: PBMCs. Receptors were obtained from a young man in good health and CMV-seronegative.

J is TRBJ2-5 and V is TRBV7-6; 10 bases are a match to TRBD1. This CDR3 contains 15 residues. V was clipped by 5 bases and J by 4 bases; unmatched bases: 7. Germline lookup yields CDR1 SGHVS and CDR2 FNYEAQ. CDR3 amino acids: CASSLPGQGRETQYF. Here the CDR3 DNA reads TGTGCCAGCAGCCTACCGGGACAGGGGAGAGAGACCCAGTACTTC. Complete variable domain (other parts from reference TRBV7-6 and TRBJ2-5): GAGVSQSPRYKVTKRGQDVALRCDPISGHVSLYWYRQALGQGPEFLTYFNYEAQQDKSGLPNDRFSAERPEGSISTLTIQRTEQRDSAMYRCASSLPGQGRETQYFGPGTRLLVL.

This clone occurred a few times. The chain joins TRBV6-6 to TRBJ2-3; tentatively, D is TRBD2 (6 bases). Germline V gene sequence: CDR1 MNHNY, CDR2 SVGAGI (reference sequence). The CDR3 loop spans 14 amino acids. V was trimmed by 7 bases and J by 0 bases, leaving 11 bases between them. CDR3 in DNA: TGTGCCAGCATTGACCGGGAGAGCACAGATACGCAGTATTTT. Translation gives CASIDRESTDTQYF.

The chain carries TRBV5-4 and TRBJ2-7, with TRBD2 matching over 8 bases. Germline trimming cut 4 bases from V and 6 bases from J; bases unmatched to any gene: 9. Germline V lookup: CDR1 SGHNT, CDR2 YYREEE (reference sequence). This CDR3 comprises 14 residues. CDR3 coding DNA: TGTGCCAGCAGCCCTCAGCGGGAGTACGGCGAGCAGTACTTC. Amino acid sequence: CASSPQREYGEQYF.

CDR3 nucleotide sequence: TGTGCCAGCAGCAAATATAGCGGGGGTTCCCTGGTAGAGACCCAGTACTTC. It specifies CASSKYSGGSLVETQYF. The chain couples TRBV21-1 to TRBJ2-5; TRBD2 was called by the table and not checked on the DNA. TRBV21-1 corresponds to a pseudogene. There are 17 residues in the CDR3.

This chain uses TRBV7-9 with TRBJ1-1; 7 bases fit TRBD1. The ends lost 6 bases at V and 10 bases at J; junction bases unmatched: 5. CDR3 size: 11 residues. Germline loops: CDR1 SEHNR, CDR2 FQNEAQ (reference sequence). The chain's CDR3 is CASRGQSRAFF. The CDR3 DNA reads as TGTGCCAGCAGGGGACAGTCCCGAGCTTTCTTT.

About this clone itself: The sample carries other DNA sequences with the same CDR3. The rearrangement links TRBV19 to TRBJ2-2; TRBD1 matches 8 bases. The CDR3 has 14 amino acids. The junction had 5 bases not matched to a gene; V was cut back by 5 bases and J by 6 bases. In germline, CDR1 is LNHDA, CDR2 SQIVND (reference sequence). As DNA, the CDR3 is TGTGCCAGTAGTGTGGACAGGGCGGCCGGGGAGCTGTTTTTT. This sequence encodes CASSVDRAAGELFF.

The V gene is TRBV7-9, the J gene TRBJ1-1; possible D gene TRBD1, 5 bases. Germline lookup yields CDR1 SEHNR and CDR2 FQNEAQ (reference sequence). Trimming took off 1 base at V and 4 bases at J, with 7 bases between the two ends. The CDR3 is 13 amino acids. The CDR3 nucleotides read TGTGCCAGCAGCTTAGGGACACTCACTGAAGCTTTCTTT. This sequence encodes CASSLGTLTEAFF. Complete variable domain (other parts from reference TRBV7-9 and TRBJ1-1): DTGVSQNPRHKITKRGQNVTFRCDPISEHNRLYWYRQTLGQGPEFLTYFQNEAQLEKSRLLSDRFSAERPKGSFSTLEIQRTEQGDSAMYLCASSLGTLTEAFFGQGTRLTVV.

The chain combines TRBV27 with TRBJ1-1; no clear D. This CDR3 contains 14 residues. CDR1 and CDR2 (germline): MNHEY, SMNVEV (reference sequence). Deletions cut 0 bases from V and 1 base from J, with 6 bases between. In DNA form, the CDR3 reads TGTGCCAGCAGTTTATCAGCAGGGAACACTGAAGCTTTCTTT. Its translation is CASSLSAGNTEAFF.

The chain uses TRBV9 and TRBJ1-1, with TRBD1 as a possible D gene (6 bases). The germline gives CDR1 SGDLS, CDR2 YYNGEE. The CDR3 sequence is 13 residues long. V was shortened by 7 bases and J by 1 base, with 11 bases between the two germline ends. In DNA form, the CDR3 reads TGTGCCAGCGAGGGCAGGGGGAACACTGAAGCTTTCTTT. This gives the protein CASEGRGNTEAFF. Based on the CDR3 plus reference TRBV9 and TRBJ1-1, the full variable domain is DSGVTQTPKHLITATGQRVTLRCSPRSGDLSVYWYQQSLDQGLQFLIQYYNGEERAKGNILERFSAQQFPDLHSELNLSSLELGDSALYFCASEGRGNTEAFFGQGTRLTVV.

V usage is TRBV7-9 and J usage is TRBJ2-3, with a weak D call TRBD1 (6 bases). Germline V lookup: CDR1 SEHNR, CDR2 FQNEAQ (reference sequence). The V end was cut by 3 bases, the J end by 3 bases, with 19 bases between. The CDR3 contains 17 residues. This CDR3 reads CASSFGDTRVKTDTQYF. CDR3 DNA sequence: TGTGCCAGCAGCTTTGGGGACACCCGAGTGAAGACAGATACGCAGTATTTT.

V is TRBV7-2 and J is TRBJ1-2, with 12 nucleotides matching TRBD1. J gave up 8 bases and V 5 bases, and 6 bases lay outside the gene matches. The germline gives CDR1 SGHTA, CDR2 FQGNSA. The CDR3 is 14 amino acids. CDR3 sequence (DNA): TGTGCCAGCAGCCAGGGACAGGGGGCGGAGGGCTACACCTTC. Its protein product is CASSQGQGAEGYTF.

The chain has TRBV30 and TRBJ2-4; 7 nucleotides match TRBD2. Germline V gene data show CDR1 as GTSNPN and CDR2 as SVGIG (reference sequence). J lost 8 bases, V lost 0 bases, and 7 bases had no gene match. This CDR3 is 14 amino acids long. CDR3 amino acids: CAWSVPGGIYIQYF. The DNA for the CDR3 is TGTGCCTGGAGTGTACCCGGGGGGATATACATTCAGTACTTC.

The gene calls are TRBV6-6 and TRBJ2-5; TRBD2 agrees at 7 bases. The CDR3 runs 14 residues. V trimming: 7 bases; J trimming: 7 bases; junction bases outside the gene matches: 12. The germline V gene has CDR1 MNHNY and CDR2 SVGAGI (reference sequence). DNA of the CDR3: TGTGCCAGCATCCCGCCGAGGGGCGGGGGGACCCAGTACTTC. This gives the protein CASIPPRGGGTQYF.

This clone was recorded once. V gene TRBV30 combines with J gene TRBJ2-7; 7 nucleotides agree with TRBD1. The CDR3 loop spans 13 amino acids. From germline, CDR1 is GTSNPN and CDR2 SVGIG (reference sequence). V trimming: 2 bases; J trimming: 5 bases; junction bases outside the gene matches: 6. The CDR3 reads CAWSRQGSDEQYF. CDR3 bases: TGTGCCTGGAGTAGACAGGGATCGGACGAGCAGTACTTC.

The chain couples TRBV18 to TRBJ2-7; TRBD2 is a possible D gene (5 bases). V lost 4 bases and J lost 5, with 12 bases in between. The CDR3 extends over 13 amino acids. Germline CDR1 is KGHSH and CDR2 is LQKENI. CDR3 region: CASSHPRGDEQYF. CDR3 in DNA: TGTGCCAGCTCACACCCCCGGGGAGACGAGCAGTACTTC. Filled out from reference TRBV18 and TRBJ2-7, the complete variable domain reads NAGVMQNPRHLVRRRGQEARLRCSPMKGHSHVYWYRQLPEEGLKFMVYLQKENIIDESGMPKERFSAEFPKEGPSILRIQQVVRGDSAAYFCASSHPRGDEQYFGPGTRLTVT.

The chain has TRBV28 and TRBJ1-5, with D possibly TRBD1 on 6 matching bases. The V and J ends lost 6 bases and 5 bases respectively, with 11 bases between them. Germline values: CDR1 MDHEN, CDR2 SYDVKM. There are 13 residues in the CDR3. DNA of the CDR3: TGTGCCAGCAGGGGGGGGCTCCATCAGCCCCAGCATTTT. Its protein is CASRGGLHQPQHF.

V gene TRBV7-9 combines with J gene TRBJ1-4, with 8 bases aligning to TRBD1. Looked up from germline, CDR1 is SEHNR and CDR2 is FQNEAQ (reference sequence). The CDR3 extends over 15 amino acids. V dropped 1 base and J dropped 6; count of bases not matched to a gene: 4. CDR3 region: CASSLVRGRDEKLFF. CDR3 DNA sequence: TGTGCCAGCAGCTTAGTCAGGGGGCGTGATGAAAAACTGTTTTTT.